This entry features one TCR beta chain sequence. This sample is part of a study of blood T cell repertoires in COVID-19. Sequencing was performed with immunoSEQ multiplex PCR; in TCRdb, only in-frame clones are kept and a portion is missing. Of some 450,000 clones in the sample, 80% to 90% were seen once. Germline trimming cut 5 bases from V and 8 bases from J; bases unmatched to any gene: 11. This CDR3 comprises 15 residues. Per the germline V gene, CDR1 is KGHDR and CDR2 is SFDVKD. The sample was peripheral blood. This chain links TRBV24-1 with TRBJ2-1; 7 nucleotides line up with TRBD2. The receptor's source is a man younger than 35 with COVID-19, enrolled during active disease. CDR3 amino acids: CATSGTGLRLHEQFF. CDR3 bases: TGTGCCACCAGTGGAACGGGACTAAGGTTGCATGAGCAGTTCTTC.